The source of this T cell receptor (beta chain) is a study of graft-versus-host responses after intestinal transplantation. Points from the study as a whole: Among recipient marrow samples, GvH clones were found; some appeared first in ileum or blood.

Assay: immunoSEQ multiplex PCR; the TCRdb copy retains only in-frame clones and omits some. The table lists fewer than 20,000 clones, 33% of them singletons. Germline CDR1 reads MDHEN; CDR2 reads SYDVKM. The ends were cut back, 2 bases at V and 8 bases at J, with 15 bases in the middle. The CDR3 totals 14 residues. The source material was alloreactive CD4+ T cells from a mixed lymphocyte reaction culture, sampled before intestinal transplant. Described subset: CFSE-low proliferating T cells sorted from roughly six-day pre-transplant mixed lymphocyte reaction (GvH or HvG direction). This chain joins TRBV28 and TRBJ1-2; D is ambiguous. The TCR was taken from a human patient who received an intestinal transplant. CDR3 amino acids: CASSLVSLLGGYTF. DNA for the CDR3: TGTGCCAGCAGTTTAGTGTCCCTCCTTGGGGGCTACACCTTC.